Shown below are 18 T cell receptor beta chains from a single sample sequenced in a study of CD8 T cells in Susac syndrome. An input of roughly 0.45 to 1 ug of RNA was subjected to reverse transcription using random hexamers. TCRdb fed the immunoSEQ multiplex PCR reads into MiXCR, producing one record per CDR3 protein. The sample lists 120,000 to 150,000 distinct CDR3 sequences, approximately 96% occurring once. Source material: CD4+ T cells from PBMCs. These receptors originate from a human donor with Susac syndrome.

The V and J genes are TRBV28 and TRBJ2-1; D remains unclear. Deletions cut 3 bases from V and 9 bases from J, with 15 bases between. From germline, CDR1 is MDHEN and CDR2 SYDVKM. This CDR3 is built from 14 residues. The CDR3 coding sequence is TGTGCCAGCAGTTTGGGTGGATCCTCGGGTGAGCAGTTCTTC. Residues: CASSLGGSSGEQFF.

This rearrangement joins TRBV14 to TRBJ2-7, with 8 bases matching TRBD1. V shed 0 bases, J shed 6 bases, and the junction held 1 base outside the gene matches. The germline V gene has CDR1 SGHDN and CDR2 FVKESK. CDR3 length equals 13 residues. In DNA, the CDR3 is TGTGCCAGCAGCCAAGACAGGGGGCGCGAGCAGTACTTC. Translating gives CASSQDRGREQYF. The complete variable domain, with remaining parts taken from reference TRBV14 and TRBJ2-7, reads EAGVTQFPSHSVIEKGQTVTLRCDPISGHDNLYWYRRVMGKEIKFLLHFVKESKQDESGMPNNRFLAERTGGTYSTLKVQPAELEDSGVYFCASSQDRGREQYFGPGTRLTVT.

The chain's CDR3 is CSARDPGTEKLFF. The CDR3 DNA follows: TGCAGTGCTAGAGATCCAGGGACGGAAAAACTGTTTTTT. The chain carries TRBV20-1 and TRBJ1-4, with a tentative D call TRBD1 (5 bases). The CDR3 consists of 13 residues. Trimming pared 0 bases from V and 8 bases from J, leaving 10 bases between. CDR1 is DFQATT and CDR2 is SNEGSKA in the germline V gene (reference sequence).

The genes are TRBV29-1 and TRBJ1-2; D not certain. CDR1 is SQVTM, CDR2 ANQGSEA, per germline. The CDR3 extends over 10 amino acids. For the CDR3, the DNA is TGCAGGGCGGTAAACTATGGCTACACCTTC. Amino acids: CRAVNYGYTF.

The chain employs TRBV5-4 and TRBJ2-7; TRBD2 aligns across 7 bases. The V segment lost 1 base and the J segment 5 bases; nucleotides outside the gene matches: 3. The CDR3 has 13 residues. Germline-derived CDR1 and CDR2 are SGHNT and YYREEE (reference sequence). The CDR3 nucleotides read TGTGCCAGCAGCTTGTGGGGGGGAGACGAGCAGTACTTC. It yields the protein CASSLWGGDEQYF.

The chain joins TRBV29-1 to TRBJ2-1; D unclear. With 6 bases removed from V and 3 bases from J, the gap between germline ends came to 18 bases. Germline V CDR1 and CDR2: SQVTM, ANQGSEA. CDR3 length: 15 amino acids. DNA for the CDR3: TGCAGCGTCCCAACCTCGGTGATGAACTACAATGAGCAGTTCTTC. As protein: CSVPTSVMNYNEQFF.

The rearrangement joins TRBV14 to TRBJ1-4; 11 positions agree with TRBD1. Germline-derived CDR1 and CDR2 are SGHDN and FVKESK. This CDR3 has 15 amino acids. Losses at the gene ends were 2 bases for V and 7 bases for J; bases not matched to a gene: 3. CDR3 protein: CASSQRTGGVEKLFF. In DNA form, the CDR3 reads TGTGCCAGCAGCCAAAGGACAGGGGGCGTTGAAAAACTGTTTTTT. Together with reference TRBV14 and TRBJ1-4, the CDR3 gives the full variable domain: EAGVTQFPSHSVIEKGQTVTLRCDPISGHDNLYWYRRVMGKEIKFLLHFVKESKQDESGMPNNRFLAERTGGTYSTLKVQPAELEDSGVYFCASSQRTGGVEKLFFGSGTQLSVL.

This chain joins TRBV4-1 and TRBJ1-1; D uncertain. Germline CDR1 MGHRA, CDR2 YSYEKL. V was pared by 1 base and J by 0 bases, with 6 bases between. This CDR3 region has 14 residues. The CDR3 region is CASSQGTVNTEAFF. The CDR3 DNA is TGCGCCAGCAGCCAAGGGACGGTGAACACTGAAGCTTTCTTT.

The chain recombines TRBV6-2 or TRBV6-3 with TRBJ2-1, with D possibly matching TRBD2 (6 bases). The CDR3 extends over 15 amino acids. CDR1 is MNHEY, CDR2 SVGEGT, per germline. The V and J ends lost 2 bases and 6 bases respectively, with 14 bases between them. The CDR3 here is CASSYLRGMANEQFF. CDR3 nucleotides: TGTGCCAGCAGTTACCTTCGGGGGATGGCCAATGAGCAGTTCTTC.

The CDR3 DNA reads TGTGCCAGCTCACCCTTCTGGGACAGCACTGAAGCTTTCTTT. Protein sequence: CASSPFWDSTEAFF. V and J are TRBV18 and TRBJ1-1, with 7 bases identical to TRBD1. The CDR3 has 14 amino acids. In germline, CDR1 is KGHSH, CDR2 LQKENI. V dropped 3 bases and J dropped 4; count of bases not matched to a gene: 5. The variable domain in full, with the rest retrieved from reference TRBV18 and TRBJ1-1, is NAGVMQNPRHLVRRRGQEARLRCSPMKGHSHVYWYRQLPEEGLKFMVYLQKENIIDESGMPKERFSAEFPKEGPSILRIQQVVRGDSAAYFCASSPFWDSTEAFFGQGTRLTVV.

A single count supports this clonotype. The V and J genes are TRBV5-1 and TRBJ2-6; 7 bases map to TRBD1. CDR1 and CDR2 from the germline V gene are SGHRS and YFSETQ. J lost 0 bases, V lost 4 bases, and 7 bases had no gene match. There are 17 residues in the CDR3. CDR3 nucleotide sequence: TGCGCCAGCAGCCTCACAGGGGTCGGCTCTGGGGCCAACGTCCTGACTTTC. Protein: CASSLTGVGSGANVLTF.

The rearrangement uses TRBV5-1 and TRBJ2-6; 9 bases are a match to TRBD2. Looked up from germline, CDR1 is SGHRS and CDR2 is YFSETQ. The CDR3 runs to 17 residues. The ends lost 7 bases at V and 1 base at J; junction bases unmatched: 9. The CDR3 DNA follows: TGCGCCAGCGCCCAGGGACTAGCCCCTTCTGGGGCCAACGTCCTGACTTTC. It yields the protein CASAQGLAPSGANVLTF.

The chain recombines TRBV12-5 with TRBJ2-7; 12 bases match TRBD2. The CDR3 sequence is 16 residues long. After removal of 5 bases from V and 2 bases from J, the junction contained 7 bases not matched to a gene. Looked up from germline, CDR1 is LGHNT and CDR2 is FRNRAP. CDR3 protein: CASGVTSGGAAYEQYF. As DNA, the CDR3 is TGTGCTAGTGGTGTGACTAGCGGGGGAGCAGCCTACGAGCAGTACTTC.

The V call is TRBV3-1, the J call TRBJ2-7, with TRBD1 identical over 8 bases. CDR1 is LGHDT, CDR2 YNNKEL, per germline (reference sequence). The CDR3 contains 17 residues. V was clipped by 0 bases and J by 2 bases; unmatched bases: 9. The CDR3 sequence: CASSQDPGQGKTYEQYF. The CDR3, as DNA: TGTGCCAGCAGCCAAGATCCTGGACAGGGAAAGACCTACGAGCAGTACTTC.

This rearrangement joins TRBV7-9 to TRBJ1-5; D may be TRBD1 (6 bases). The germline V and J ends were trimmed by 4 bases and 3 bases, with 7 bases remaining between them. The CDR3 is 13 residues long. Germline values: CDR1 SEHNR, CDR2 FQNEAQ (reference sequence). The CDR3 here is CASSWDTNQPQHF. The CDR3 bases are TGTGCCAGCAGCTGGGACACCAATCAGCCCCAGCATTTT.

The chain's CDR3 is CASFRGTEQETQYF. The CDR3 DNA follows: TGCGCCAGCTTCCGGGGGACAGAGCAAGAGACCCAGTACTTC. The chain recombines TRBV5-1 with TRBJ2-5, with D maybe TRBD1 (7 bases). The CDR3 runs 14 residues. Between the trimmed V and J ends, which lost 7 bases and 2 bases, there was a span of 15 bases. Germline loops: CDR1 SGHRS, CDR2 YFSETQ.

This clonotype was seen just once. This sequence joins TRBV28 and TRBJ1-1, with 9 bases fitting TRBD1. The length of the CDR3 is 14 residues. CDR1 and CDR2 (germline): MDHEN, SYDVKM. V gave up 6 bases and J gave up 1 base; unmatched junction bases: 3. The chain's CDR3 is CASRGQGGNTEAFF. The CDR3 DNA reads TGTGCCAGCAGGGGACAGGGAGGGAACACTGAAGCTTTCTTT.

This chain links TRBV10-3 with TRBJ1-1, with a tentative D call TRBD1 (6 bases). Trimming took 6 bases from V and 4 from J, leaving 12 bases between them. CDR1 and CDR2 from the germline V gene are ENHRY and SYGVKD. This CDR3 spans 13 amino acids. The chain's CDR3 is CAIRETGSTEAFF. The CDR3 DNA sequence: TGTGCCATCAGGGAGACAGGTAGCACTGAAGCTTTCTTT.